These 4 T cell receptor beta chains share one sample of origin, sequenced in a study of blood T cells in healthy people across ages. PCR was performed a second time for roughly 7 to 12 cycles using a sample-barcoded 5' primer and a J-beta primer mix. In TCRdb, the 5' RACE reads were re-called with MiXCR into one record per CDR3 protein. The sample lists hundreds of thousands of distinct CDR3 sequences; 20% to 25% were seen once. The same specimen was also included in a second study, on T cells of mothers and their children.

The sequencing sample was made of blood. The receptors here all came from a boy younger than 18 in good health.

This clonotype was detected a few times. The chain has TRBV12-5 and TRBJ2-3, with TRBD2 as a possible D gene (5 bases). The CDR3 consists of 13 residues. V was cut by 7 bases and J by 3 bases, with 11 bases left in between. The germline V gene has CDR1 LGHNT and CDR2 FRNRAP. CDR3 sequence (DNA): TGTGCTAGTGCAAAGTCGGGGACAGATACGCAGTATTTT. Residues: CASAKSGTDTQYF.

The V gene is TRBV20-1, the J gene TRBJ2-5; D is ambiguous. The CDR3 runs 10 residues. Per germline, CDR1 DFQATT and CDR2 SNEGSKA (reference sequence). V was shortened by 2 bases and J by 10 bases, with 8 bases between the two germline ends. The CDR3 loop is CSARRANQYF. CDR3 sequence (DNA): TGCAGTGCTAGACGGGCTAACCAGTACTTC.

The gene calls are TRBV4-3 and TRBJ2-1; possible D gene TRBD2, 5 bases. Germline CDR1 is LGHNA and CDR2 is YSLEER. Trimming removed 1 base at V and 5 bases at J, with 9 bases between. This CDR3 region has 14 residues. CDR3 DNA sequence: TGCGCCAGCAGCCAAGCCCTGGAGGACAATGAGCAGTTCTTC. It codes for CASSQALEDNEQFF.

The CDR3, as DNA: TGTGCCGCCACCTTGGGGGACACAGATACGCAGTATTTT. Its protein product is CAATLGDTDTQYF. The rearrangement joins TRBV10-3 to TRBJ2-3; D could derive from TRBD1 or TRBD2 (5 bases each). Trimming cost V 11 bases and J 2 bases, with 14 bases left between them. The CDR3 consists of 13 residues. Germline V gene data show CDR1 as ENHRY and CDR2 as SYGVKD.